These 22 T cell receptor beta chains were sequenced from one sample in a study of T cells in Graves' hyperthyroidism and ophthalmopathy. The TCR beta CDR3 regions underwent amplification using RNA transcripts as the source. HTBI primers were employed in a first-round RT-PCR of the TCR CDR3. TCRdb analysed the multiplex PCR reads with MiXCR anew, one entry per CDR3 protein. The data show about 420,000 distinct CDR3 sequences, 15% to 18% seen once. Sequenced: blood. Receptors were obtained from a woman aged 18-29 years with Graves' hyperthyroidism.

This clonotype was counted at least ten times. The chain recombines TRBV30 with TRBJ1-5; D unresolved. CDR1 and CDR2 from the germline V gene are GTSNPN and SVGIG (reference sequence). V gave up 3 bases and J gave up 4 bases, with 13 bases separating them. This CDR3 has 14 amino acids. CDR3 in amino acids: CAWSLGRENQPQHF. CDR3 in DNA: TGTGCCTGGAGCCTGGGCCGGGAAAATCAGCCCCAGCATTTT.

The rearrangement links TRBV5-1 to TRBJ2-1, with D possibly TRBD2 on 5 matching bases. Germline values: CDR1 SGHRS, CDR2 YFSETQ. This CDR3 has 14 amino acids. V was clipped by 0 bases and J by 7 bases, with 11 bases between them. As DNA, the CDR3 is TGCGCCAGCAGCTTGGTCCCGGACTGGAATGAGCAGTTCTTC. It specifies CASSLVPDWNEQFF.

The sample holds many counts of this clonotype. The chain combines TRBV5-6 with TRBJ1-2; no firm D call. The CDR3 spans 15 residues. V was trimmed by 0 bases and J by 4 bases, leaving 13 bases between them. CDR1 and CDR2 from the germline V gene are SGHDT and YYEEEE. CDR3 sequence reads: CASSLGLKEAYGYTF. CDR3 bases: TGTGCCAGCAGCTTGGGCCTGAAGGAGGCCTATGGCTACACCTTC.

Many counts were recorded for this clonotype. The chain is built from TRBV5-1 and TRBJ2-7; D possibly matches TRBD1 or TRBD2 (5 bases each). The CDR3 has 12 amino acids. V was pared by 4 bases and J by 6 bases, with 11 bases between. CDR1 and CDR2 from the germline V gene are SGHRS and YFSETQ. This chain's CDR3 is CASSRPGTEQYF. The CDR3 coding sequence is TGCGCCAGCAGCCGCCCGGGGACCGAGCAGTACTTC.

Many counts were recorded for this clonotype. The chain recombines TRBV18 with TRBJ2-3; D remains unclear. Trimming stripped 5 bases from V and 2 bases from J, with 8 bases between. The CDR3 runs 13 residues. Germline-derived CDR1 and CDR2 are KGHSH and LQKENI. Written as DNA, the CDR3 is TGTGCCAGCTCAGCCCGAGACACAGATACGCAGTATTTT. Protein: CASSARDTDTQYF.

This clonotype showed up many times. The chain uses TRBV20-1 and TRBJ2-1; 9 positions match TRBD2. With V trimmed by 6 bases and J by 5 bases, 5 bases remained unmatched. Looked up from germline, CDR1 is DFQATT and CDR2 is SNEGSKA (reference sequence). The CDR3 is 13 residues long. For the CDR3, the DNA is TGCAGTGCCCCTAGCGGGATTAACAATGAGCAGTTCTTC. Its translation: CSAPSGINNEQFF.

This clonotype has a count of ten or more. The V call is TRBV10-3, the J call TRBJ1-5; 7 positions match TRBD1. The CDR3 runs to 13 residues. Germline CDR1 reads ENHRY; CDR2 reads SYGVKD. V lost 4 bases and J lost 6; bases outside the gene matches: 3. The CDR3 DNA reads as TGTGCCATCAGTGCCGCAGGGGGTCAGCCCCAGCATTTT. Protein: CAISAAGGQPQHF.

This clonotype has at least ten counts. This rearrangement joins TRBV6-1 to TRBJ2-5, with 8 bases fitting TRBD2. V lost 2 bases to trimming and J lost 4 bases; unmatched junction nucleotides: 12. CDR3 length: 17 residues. Germline CDR1 is MNHNS and CDR2 is SASEGT. The CDR3 spells CASSELTGLALRETQYF. The CDR3 coding sequence is TGTGCCAGCAGTGAATTAACCGGACTAGCTCTGAGAGAGACCCAGTACTTC.

This clonotype was counted at least ten times. V gene TRBV12-3 or TRBV12-4 combines with J gene TRBJ1-2, with 8 nucleotides matching TRBD1. There are 13 residues in the CDR3. Losses at the gene ends were 6 bases for V and 8 bases for J; bases not matched to a gene: 8. CDR3: CASSHTDRGGYTF. The CDR3 DNA reads TGTGCCAGCAGCCACACAGACAGGGGAGGCTACACCTTC.

This clonotype was found many times. The V and J genes are TRBV9 and TRBJ1-2; D is perhaps TRBD1 (5 bases). The CDR3 totals 19 residues. Germline V gives CDR1 SGDLS, CDR2 YYNGEE. Trimming took 4 bases from V and 0 from J, leaving 25 bases between them. CDR3 loop: CASSPFGGVLTEANYGYTF. The DNA of the CDR3 is TGTGCCAGCAGCCCCTTTGGGGGAGTCCTAACCGAAGCTAACTATGGCTACACCTTC.

This clonotype came up many times. The V gene is TRBV27, the J gene TRBJ2-7; a possible D gene is TRBD1 (5 bases). The V end was cut by 2 bases, the J end by 2 bases, with 10 bases between. Germline-derived CDR1 and CDR2 are MNHEY and SMNVEV (reference sequence). The CDR3 runs 14 residues. This chain's CDR3 is CASSLTQGAYEQYF. The CDR3 nucleotides are TGTGCCAGCAGTTTAACCCAGGGCGCCTACGAGCAGTACTTC.

This clonotype appeared a few times. The chain combines TRBV4-1 with TRBJ1-5; a weak D match, TRBD1 (5 bases). V was pared by 1 base and J by 6 bases, with 10 bases between. The germline V gene encodes CDR1 MGHRA and CDR2 YSYEKL. This CDR3 region has 14 residues. DNA for the CDR3: TGCGCCAGCAGCCAAGTGGGGGGGGGTCAGCCCCAGCATTTT. Residues: CASSQVGGGQPQHF.

This clonotype was seen many times. The V gene is TRBV7-9, the J gene TRBJ2-7; 9 bases match TRBD1. The junction had 7 bases not matched to a gene; V was cut back by 5 bases and J by 2 bases. The CDR3 sequence is 15 residues long. Germline CDR1 reads SEHNR; CDR2 reads FQNEAQ (reference sequence). In DNA, the CDR3 is TGTGCCAGCAGCCAGGCGGGACAGGGACCCTACGAGCAGTACTTC. Protein product: CASSQAGQGPYEQYF.

This clonotype was recorded many times. The chain is built from TRBV5-1 and TRBJ2-1; 7 nucleotides match TRBD2. Germline lookup yields CDR1 SGHRS and CDR2 YFSETQ. Unmatched junction bases numbered 7, after V lost 3 bases and J lost 7 bases. The CDR3 sequence is 14 residues long. The CDR3 here is CASSSLGGVNEQFF. As DNA, the CDR3 is TGCGCCAGCAGCTCTCTGGGAGGGGTTAATGAGCAGTTCTTC.

This clonotype was counted many times. The chain combines TRBV7-3 with TRBJ1-6, with D hard to call. The CDR3 contains 16 residues. CDR1 is SGHTA, CDR2 FQGTGA, per germline. Trimming cost V 0 bases and J 6 bases, with 12 bases left between them. CDR3: CASSLTQRRPNSPLHF. DNA of the CDR3: TGTGCCAGCAGCTTAACGCAACGGAGGCCTAATTCACCCCTCCACTTT.

This clonotype was seen repeatedly, ten times or more. This rearrangement joins TRBV9 to TRBJ2-3; the D is unclear. CDR1 is SGDLS and CDR2 is YYNGEE in the germline V gene. CDR3 length: 14 amino acids. V was cut by 4 bases and J by 2 bases, with 11 bases left in between. CDR3 sequence: CASSPSPHTDTQYF. CDR3 DNA sequence: TGTGCCAGCAGCCCAAGCCCGCACACAGATACGCAGTATTTT.

With respect to this clonotype: A single base separates this from a much larger clone, so it may be a read error. Without the conserved terminal phenylalanine or tryptophan, this CDR3 likely stems from a read error. The chain links TRBV5-1 to TRBJ2-7; 12 bases line up with TRBD2. Germline CDR1 and CDR2: SGHRS and YFSETQ. The junction had 3 bases not matched to a gene; V was cut back by 4 bases and J by 4 bases. The CDR3 consists of 14 residues. The CDR3 reads CASSPSGRGYEQYS. In nucleotides, the CDR3 is TGCGCCAGCAGCCCTAGCGGGAGGGGATACGAGCAGTACTCC.

The V gene is TRBV3-1, the J gene TRBJ1-1; 8 bases are a match to TRBD1. The trim removed 4 bases at V and 0 bases at J, leaving 13 bases unmatched. Germline CDR1 and CDR2: LGHDT and YNNKEL (reference sequence). This CDR3 has 18 amino acids. CDR3 residues: CASSPISRTGTLNTEAFF. The CDR3 DNA reads as TGTGCCAGCAGCCCTATTTCCCGGACAGGGACTTTGAACACTGAAGCTTTCTTT.

Ten or more counts support this clonotype. The genes are TRBV7-8 and TRBJ1-4, with D unresolved. Deletions cut 5 bases from V and 7 bases from J, with 14 bases between. CDR3 size: 14 residues. Germline CDR1 SGHVS, CDR2 FQNEAQ. As DNA, the CDR3 is TGTGCCAGCAGCAAGACCGGGGAGGGTGAAAAACTGTTTTTT. Translating gives CASSKTGEGEKLFF.

The chain recombines TRBV13 with TRBJ2-1, with TRBD2 matching 13 bases. The CDR3 has 18 amino acids. V dropped 0 bases and J dropped 0; count of bases not matched to a gene: 2. The germline V gene encodes CDR1 PRHDT and CDR2 FYEKMQ (reference sequence). The CDR3 nucleotides are TGTGCCAGCAGCTTAGGACTAGCGGGGGGGAGCTCCTACAATGAGCAGTTCTTC. Amino acid sequence: CASSLGLAGGSSYNEQFF.

This clonotype was recorded at least ten times. In nucleotides, the CDR3 is TGCGCCAGCAGCTTGCGCGGGGGCGCTGGCCAAGAGACCCAGTACTTC. Translated, it gives CASSLRGGAGQETQYF. The rearrangement joins TRBV5-1 to TRBJ2-5; a weak D match, TRBD2 (7 bases). Germline V lookup: CDR1 SGHRS, CDR2 YFSETQ. The V gene lost 1 base and the J gene lost 1 base, with 14 bases spanning the gap. The CDR3 runs 16 residues.

This clonotype was counted at least ten times. The gene calls are TRBV12-3 or TRBV12-4 and TRBJ2-5, with no clear D. The CDR3 runs to 14 residues. The V and J ends lost 0 bases and 2 bases respectively, with 7 bases between them. CDR3 sequence (DNA): TGTGCCAGCAGTTTAGCGAGTCCGCAAGAGACCCAGTACTTC. Translation: CASSLASPQETQYF.